The rows below give T cell receptor beta chains drawn from one sample of a study of beta chain features in type 1 diabetes. Profiling relied on immunoSEQ multiplex PCR, and the TCRdb table lists in-frame clones only, not all of them. The profile shows roughly 280,000 clones, 24% of them singletons. Source material: naive CD4+ T cells from blood. The receptors were gathered from a woman in her 30s with type 1 diabetes. Both conserved end residues are part of each CDR3. D genes are given only for firm matches. Clone size is given for some rows only: seen once, a few or many times, or a class if the clone is expanded.

J	D	V	size	DNA	CDR3
TRBJ2-5	NA	TRBV7-9	few	TGTGCCAGCAGCTTAGGTCTGCGTAGAACCCAGTACTTC	CASSLGLRRTQYF
TRBJ1-2	TRBD1	TRBV28	few	TGTGCCAGCATCACAGGGGTTGACTATGGCTACACCTTC	CASITGVDYGYTF
TRBJ2-5	TRBD1	TRBV5-1	few	TGCGCCAGCAGCTACGGACAGGACCAAGAGACCCAGTACTTC	CASSYGQDQETQYF
TRBJ2-1	NA	TRBV13	NA	TGTGCCAGCAGCCCTCCGGTAAGCTCCTACAATGAGCAGTTCTTC	CASSPPVSSYNEQFF
TRBJ2-1	TRBD2	TRBV19	few	TGTGCCAGTAGTTCCCGGACTAGCGGGAGTCCGTCCTACAATGAGCAGTTCTTC	CASSSRTSGSPSYNEQFF
TRBJ2-5	TRBD1	TRBV7-9	NA	TGTGCCAGCAGCTTGGGACAGCCGTACCAAGAGACCCAGTACTTC	CASSLGQPYQETQYF
TRBJ1-1	NA	TRBV30	few	TGTGCCTGCGCAACGGGAGCCCAGAACACTGAAGCTTTCTTT	CACATGAQNTEAFF
TRBJ2-7	TRBD2	TRBV7-8	NA	TGTGCCAGCAGCCTAGCGGGAGGCTCCTACGAGCAGTACTTC	CASSLAGGSYEQYF
TRBJ2-5	TRBD2	TRBV4-2	NA	TGTGCCAGCAGCCAAGATCTCGGCGGGGGAGGTGAGACCCAGTACTTC	CASSQDLGGGGETQYF
TRBJ2-5	NA	TRBV30	few	TGTGCCTGGAGCGGGGGTGAGACCCAGTACTTC	CAWSGGETQYF
TRBJ1-1	NA	TRBV29-1	NA	TGCACGGCCGGACGGACATTGAACACTGAAGCTTTCTTT	CTAGRTLNTEAFF
TRBJ2-6	NA	TRBV7-3	few	TGTGCCAGCAGCTTTTACAGGGCTGGGGCCAACGTCCTGACTTTC	CASSFYRAGANVLTF
TRBJ2-1	NA	TRBV2	few	TGTGCCAGCACAGAGGCGATTGAGCAGTTCTTC	CASTEAIEQFF
TRBJ1-3	NA	TRBV2	few	TGTGCCAGCAGTGAAATAGGAAACACCATATATTTT	CASSEIGNTIYF
TRBJ1-5	TRBD1	TRBV30	once	TGTGCCTGGAGTGTCGGAGGGGGCGGCAATCAGCCCCAGCATTTT	CAWSVGGGGNQPQHF
TRBJ2-3	NA	TRBV29-1	NA	TGCAGCGGAGGGGGGGGATCTAGCACAGATACGCAGTATTTT	CSGGGGSSTDTQYF
TRBJ2-3	TRBD2	TRBV10-2	few	TGCGCCAGCAGACTGACTAGCAGATCAGATACGCAGTATTTT	CASRLTSRSDTQYF
TRBJ1-3	NA	TRBV29-1	few	TGCAGCGTTACCCTACCCGGAAACACCATATATTTT	CSVTLPGNTIYF
TRBJ1-1	NA	TRBV7-2	NA	TGTGCCAGCAGCTTAGGCCCGGGGAACACTGAAGCTTTCTTT	CASSLGPGNTEAFF
TRBJ1-5	TRBD1	TRBV28	few	TGTGCCAGCAGTTCCGGACAGGGGGACCAGCCCCAGCATTTT	CASSSGQGDQPQHF
TRBJ2-1	NA	TRBV25-1	NA	TGTGCCAGCAGTGATTCGAGAAGCTACTACAATGAGCAGTTCTTC	CASSDSRSYYNEQFF
TRBJ1-1	NA	TRBV5-1	NA	TGCGCCAGCAGCCGAAGCAACACTGAAGCTTTCTTT	CASSRSNTEAFF